This TCR beta chain was observed in a study of blood T cell repertoires in COVID-19. Study information: The origin of the acute and convalescent COVID-19 samples was the United States, Italy and Spain. The cDNA or gDNA used as material had been derived from T cells, B-cell-depleted T cells, or PBMCs.

This clone was detected only once. This CDR3 comprises 15 residues. Germline loops: CDR1 SGHRS, CDR2 YFSETQ. The ends were cut back, 0 bases at V and 2 bases at J, with 11 bases in the middle. Original data processing: Reference gene primers were amplified, and this amplification served to estimate nucleated cell counts. Data came from immunoSEQ multiplex PCR; TCRdb stores just in-frame clones and leaves some out. V, J and clone size are taken as reported in that table, and D and trimming were inferred from the DNA itself. The table includes 310,000 or so clones, approximately 86% detected once. The rearrangement uses TRBV5-1 and TRBJ1-1, with D hard to call. What was sequenced was peripheral blood. The receptor comes from a man in his 70s with acute or convalescent COVID-19. CDR3 bases: TGCGCCAGCAGCTTGGCGGAGGGTGGAAACACTGAAGCTTTCTTT. Translating it yields CASSLAEGGNTEAFF. The full variable domain, its missing parts supplied by reference TRBV5-1 and TRBJ1-1, is KAGVTQTPRYLIKTRGQQVTLSCSPISGHRSVSWYQQTPGQGLQFLFEYFSETQRNKGNFPGRFSGRQFSNSRSEMNVSTLELGDSALYLCASSLAEGGNTEAFFGQGTRLTVV.